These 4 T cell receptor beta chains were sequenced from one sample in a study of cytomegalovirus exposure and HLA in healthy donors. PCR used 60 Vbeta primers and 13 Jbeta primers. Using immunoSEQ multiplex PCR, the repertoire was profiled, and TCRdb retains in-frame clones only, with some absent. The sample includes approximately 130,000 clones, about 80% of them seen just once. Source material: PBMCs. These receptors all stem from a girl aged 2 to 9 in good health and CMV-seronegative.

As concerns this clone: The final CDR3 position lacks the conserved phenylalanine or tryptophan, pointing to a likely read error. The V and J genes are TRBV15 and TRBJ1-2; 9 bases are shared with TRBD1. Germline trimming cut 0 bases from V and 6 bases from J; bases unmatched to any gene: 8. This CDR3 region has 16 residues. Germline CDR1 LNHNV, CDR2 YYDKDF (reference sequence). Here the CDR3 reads CATSRDAVDRGDGYTL. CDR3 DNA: TGTGCCACCAGCAGAGACGCAGTGGACAGGGGAGATGGCTACACCCTC.

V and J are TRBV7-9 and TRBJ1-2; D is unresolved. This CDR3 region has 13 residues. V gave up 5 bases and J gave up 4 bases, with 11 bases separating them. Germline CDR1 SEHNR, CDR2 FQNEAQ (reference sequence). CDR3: CASSHGGIYGYTF. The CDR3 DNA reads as TGTGCCAGCAGCCACGGAGGAATCTATGGCTACACCTTC. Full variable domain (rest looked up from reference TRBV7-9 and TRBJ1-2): DTGVSQNPRHKITKRGQNVTFRCDPISEHNRLYWYRQTLGQGPEFLTYFQNEAQLEKSRLLSDRFSAERPKGSFSTLEIQRTEQGDSAMYLCASSHGGIYGYTFGSGTRLTVV.

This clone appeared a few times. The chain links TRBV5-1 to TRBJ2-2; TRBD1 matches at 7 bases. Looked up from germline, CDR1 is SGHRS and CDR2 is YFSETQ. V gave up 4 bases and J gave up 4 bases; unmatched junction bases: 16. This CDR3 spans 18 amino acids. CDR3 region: CASSPPKGTAGFTGELFF. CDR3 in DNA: TGCGCCAGCAGCCCACCCAAAGGGACAGCCGGGTTCACCGGGGAGCTGTTTTTT.

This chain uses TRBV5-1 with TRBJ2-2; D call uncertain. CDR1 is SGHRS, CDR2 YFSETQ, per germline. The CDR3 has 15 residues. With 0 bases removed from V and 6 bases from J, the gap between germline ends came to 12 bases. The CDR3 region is CASSLEPAPPGELFF. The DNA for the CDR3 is TGCGCCAGCAGCTTGGAGCCCGCCCCCCCCGGGGAGCTGTTTTTT.